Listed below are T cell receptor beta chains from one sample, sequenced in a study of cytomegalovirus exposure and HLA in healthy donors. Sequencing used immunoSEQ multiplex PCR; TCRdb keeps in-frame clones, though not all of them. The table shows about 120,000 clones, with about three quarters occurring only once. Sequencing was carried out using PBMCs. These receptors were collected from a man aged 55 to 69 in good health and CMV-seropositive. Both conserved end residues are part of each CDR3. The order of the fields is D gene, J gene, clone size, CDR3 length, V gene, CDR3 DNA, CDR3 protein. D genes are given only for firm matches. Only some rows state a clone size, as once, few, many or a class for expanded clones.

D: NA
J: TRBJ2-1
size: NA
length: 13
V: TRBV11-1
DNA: TGTGCCAGCAGCCAGGAACAATACAATGAGCAGTTCTTC
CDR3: CASSQEQYNEQFF

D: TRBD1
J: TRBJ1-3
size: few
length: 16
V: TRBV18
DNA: TGTGCCAGCTCACCCTCCCAGGGGGACTCTGGAAACACCATATATTTT
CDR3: CASSPSQGDSGNTIYF

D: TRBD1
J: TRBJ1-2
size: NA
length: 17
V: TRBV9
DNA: TGTGCCAGCAGCGGGTGGAAGGACAGGAAATCTAACTATGGCTACACCTTC
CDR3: CASSGWKDRKSNYGYTF

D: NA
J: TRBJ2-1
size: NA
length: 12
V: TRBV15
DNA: TGTGCCACCAGCAGAGACAGGGATGAGCAGTTCTTC
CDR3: CATSRDRDEQFF

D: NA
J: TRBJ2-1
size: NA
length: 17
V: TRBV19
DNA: TGTGCCAGTAGTATAGAACGGGACTCCTTCTCCTACAATGAGCAGTTCTTC
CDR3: CASSIERDSFSYNEQFF

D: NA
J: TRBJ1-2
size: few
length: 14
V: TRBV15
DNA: TGTGCCACCAGCAGAGATTCCGGCAGGGATGGCTACACCTTC
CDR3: CATSRDSGRDGYTF

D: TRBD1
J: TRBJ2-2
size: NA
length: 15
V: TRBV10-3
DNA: TGTGCCACGAGTACCGGGACAGGCTTAACCGGGGAGCTGTTTTTT
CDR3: CATSTGTGLTGELFF

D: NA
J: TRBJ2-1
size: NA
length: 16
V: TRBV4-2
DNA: TGTGCCAGCAGCCAGTCTCTAGCACTCTCCTACAGTGAGCAGTTCTTC
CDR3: CASSQSLALSYSEQFF

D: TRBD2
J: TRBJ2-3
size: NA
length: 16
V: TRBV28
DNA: TGTGCCAGCAGTTTATCCAGCGGGAGGGTGACAGATACGCAGTATTTT
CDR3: CASSLSSGRVTDTQYF

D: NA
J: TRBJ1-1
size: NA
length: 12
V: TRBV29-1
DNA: TGCAGCGCAGGACAGATGAACACTGAAGCTTTCTTT
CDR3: CSAGQMNTEAFF

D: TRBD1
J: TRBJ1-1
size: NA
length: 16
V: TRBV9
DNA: TGTGCCAGCAGCCTCATCGTTAGGCAGGGGGCTGCTGAAGCTTTCTTT
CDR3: CASSLIVRQGAAEAFF

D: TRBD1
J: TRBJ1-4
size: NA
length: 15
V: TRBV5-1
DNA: TGCGCCAGCAGCCAGTGGACAGGGAAAGTCGAAAAACTGTTTTTT
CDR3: CASSQWTGKVEKLFF

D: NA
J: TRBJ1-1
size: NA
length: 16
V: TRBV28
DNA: TGTGCCAGCAGTTTATTTAGGCGGCAGCTGAACACTGAAGCTTTCTTT
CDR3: CASSLFRRQLNTEAFF

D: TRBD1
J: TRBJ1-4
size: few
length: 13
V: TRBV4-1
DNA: TGCGCCAGCAGCCTAGGACAGGGTGAAAAACTGTTTTTT
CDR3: CASSLGQGEKLFF

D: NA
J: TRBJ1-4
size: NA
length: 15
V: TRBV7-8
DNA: TGTGCCAGCAGCTTAATGGGGGGGGACAATGAAAAACTGTTTTTT
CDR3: CASSLMGGDNEKLFF

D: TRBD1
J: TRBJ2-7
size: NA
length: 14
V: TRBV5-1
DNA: TGCGCCAGCAGCTTGGGACAGGGGGCCTACGAGCAGTACTTC
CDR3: CASSLGQGAYEQYF

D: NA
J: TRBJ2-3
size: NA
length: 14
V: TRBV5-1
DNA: TGCGCCAGCAGCTTGGCAGTGGGGGGAGATACGCAGTATTTT
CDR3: CASSLAVGGDTQYF

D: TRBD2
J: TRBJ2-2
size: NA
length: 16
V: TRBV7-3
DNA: TGTGCCAGCAGCTTAAGTTCTAGCGGGAATGGCGGGGAGCTGTTTTTT
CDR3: CASSLSSSGNGGELFF

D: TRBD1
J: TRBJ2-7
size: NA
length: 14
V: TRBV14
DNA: TGTGCCAGCGGCCGGGGGACAGGGTTCTACGAGCAGTACTTC
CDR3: CASGRGTGFYEQYF

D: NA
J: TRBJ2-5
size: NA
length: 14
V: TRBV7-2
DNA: TGTGCCAGCAGCTTAGAGGTTACTAGGGCGTCCCAGTACTTC
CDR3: CASSLEVTRASQYF

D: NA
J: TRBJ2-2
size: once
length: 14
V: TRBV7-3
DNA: TGTGCCAGCAGCTCCGGACAGATATCGGGGGAGCTGTTTTTT
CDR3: CASSSGQISGELFF

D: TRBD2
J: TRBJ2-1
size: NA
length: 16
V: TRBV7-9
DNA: TGTGCCAGCAGCTTTACGGGACTAGCTCCCTTCAATGAGCAGTTCTTC
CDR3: CASSFTGLAPFNEQFF

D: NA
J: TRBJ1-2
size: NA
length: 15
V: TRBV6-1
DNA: TGTGCCAGCAGTGAAGGGTGGACACCTAACTATGGCTACACCTTC
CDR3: CASSEGWTPNYGYTF

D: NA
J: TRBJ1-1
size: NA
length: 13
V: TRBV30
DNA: TGTGCCTGGAGGGGCCTGGGAGGAACTGAAGCTTTCTTT
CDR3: CAWRGLGGTEAFF

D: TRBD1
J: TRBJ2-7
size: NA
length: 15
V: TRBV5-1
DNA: TGCGCCAGCAGCTTAGGGCCGGGACAGCACTACGAGCAGTACTTC
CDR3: CASSLGPGQHYEQYF

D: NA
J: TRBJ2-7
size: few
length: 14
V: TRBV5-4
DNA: TGTGCCAGCAGCCATTATCACGGAGCTGCCGAGCAGTACTTC
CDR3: CASSHYHGAAEQYF

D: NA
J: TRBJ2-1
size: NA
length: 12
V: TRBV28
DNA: TGTGCCAGCAGTTCCCAGGGGACGGAGCAGTTCTTC
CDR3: CASSSQGTEQFF

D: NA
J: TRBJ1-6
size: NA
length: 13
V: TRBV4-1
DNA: TGCGCCAGCAGCCAAGATGTAAATTCACCCCTCCACTTT
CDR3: CASSQDVNSPLHF

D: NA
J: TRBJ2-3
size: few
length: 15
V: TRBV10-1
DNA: TGCGCCAGCAGTGACGGGGTAGCCGGAGGGAATACGCAGTATTTT
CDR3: CASSDGVAGGNTQYF

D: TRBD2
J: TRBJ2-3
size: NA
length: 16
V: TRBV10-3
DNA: TGTGCCATCAGCCCGGGACTAGCGGGCAGCACAGATACGCAGTATTTT
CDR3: CAISPGLAGSTDTQYF

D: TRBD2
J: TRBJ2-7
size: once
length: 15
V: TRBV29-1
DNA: TGCAGCGTTGCGAGCTGGGGGGAGGGGCCTTACGAGCAGTACTTC
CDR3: CSVASWGEGPYEQYF

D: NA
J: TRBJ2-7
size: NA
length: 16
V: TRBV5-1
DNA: TGCGCCAGCAGCTTAGCTCAGGGAGGAGCCTCCTACGAGCAGTACTTC
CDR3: CASSLAQGGASYEQYF

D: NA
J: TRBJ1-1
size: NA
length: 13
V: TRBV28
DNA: TGTGCCAGTCATAAGACAGGGAACACTGAAGCTTTCTTT
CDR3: CASHKTGNTEAFF

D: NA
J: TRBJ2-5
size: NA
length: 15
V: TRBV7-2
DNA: TGTGCCAGCAGCCCCAGAGCAGGGTCGGGAGAGACCCAGTACTTC
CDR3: CASSPRAGSGETQYF

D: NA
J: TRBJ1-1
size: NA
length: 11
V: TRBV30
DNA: TGTGCCTGGAGTGAATCGACAGAAGCTTTCTTT
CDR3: CAWSESTEAFF

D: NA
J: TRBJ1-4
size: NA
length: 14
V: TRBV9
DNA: TGTGCCAGCAGCCAAGGGGGTCAAAATGAAAAACTGTTTTTT
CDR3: CASSQGGQNEKLFF

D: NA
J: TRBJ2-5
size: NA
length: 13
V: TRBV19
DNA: TGTGCCAGTAGCCTCCGGTCCGGAGAGACCCAGTACTTC
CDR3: CASSLRSGETQYF

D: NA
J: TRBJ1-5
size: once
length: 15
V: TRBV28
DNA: TGTGCCAGCAGTCCACGGACTAGGGTGTATCAGCCCCAGCATTTT
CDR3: CASSPRTRVYQPQHF

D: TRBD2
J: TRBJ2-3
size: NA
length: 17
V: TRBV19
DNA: TGTGCCAGCCCCCCCTTAGCGGGAGGTGGAGGGACAGATACGCAGTATTTT
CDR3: CASPPLAGGGGTDTQYF

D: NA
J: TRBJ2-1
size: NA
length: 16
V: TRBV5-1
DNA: TGCGCCAGCAGCTTTGGACATGGGCGCGATTACAATGAGCAGTTCTTC
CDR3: CASSFGHGRDYNEQFF

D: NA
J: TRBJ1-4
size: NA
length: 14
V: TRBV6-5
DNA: TGTGCCAGCAGCACCGGGGCAGCGGGGGAAAAACTGTTTTTT
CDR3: CASSTGAAGEKLFF

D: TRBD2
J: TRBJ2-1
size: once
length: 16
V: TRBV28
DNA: TGTGCCAGCAGCCCCACTAGCGGGAGGTCTTACAATGAGCAGTTCTTC
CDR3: CASSPTSGRSYNEQFF

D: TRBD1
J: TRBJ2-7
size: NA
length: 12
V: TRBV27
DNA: TGTGCCAGCAGTTCCAGGGGGCTGGAGCAGTACTTC
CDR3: CASSSRGLEQYF

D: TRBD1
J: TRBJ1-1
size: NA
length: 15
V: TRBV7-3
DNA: TGTGCCAGCAGCTCCGGGACAGTTATGAACACTGAAGCTTTCTTT
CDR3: CASSSGTVMNTEAFF

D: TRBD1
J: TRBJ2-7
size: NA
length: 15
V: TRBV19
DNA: TGTGCCAGTAGTGACAGGGCGGCCAGCTCCTACGAGCAGTACTTC
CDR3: CASSDRAASSYEQYF

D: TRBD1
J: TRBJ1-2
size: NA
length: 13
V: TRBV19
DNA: TGTGCCAGAGATCATGGGACAGCCTATGGCTACACCTTC
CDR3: CARDHGTAYGYTF

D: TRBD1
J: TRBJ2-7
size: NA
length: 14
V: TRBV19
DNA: TGTGCCAGTAGTAGGACAGGCGGCACCTCCGAGCAGTACTTC
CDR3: CASSRTGGTSEQYF

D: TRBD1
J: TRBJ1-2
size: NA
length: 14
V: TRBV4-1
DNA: TGCGCCAGCAGCCAACCCGGACAGGGTAAAGGCTACACCTTC
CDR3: CASSQPGQGKGYTF

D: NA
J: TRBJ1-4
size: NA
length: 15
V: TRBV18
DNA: TGTGCCAGCTCACCTCGGGGGACAACTAATGAAAAACTGTTTTTT
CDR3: CASSPRGTTNEKLFF

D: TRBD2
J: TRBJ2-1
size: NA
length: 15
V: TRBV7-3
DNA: TGTGCCAGCAGCTTTGCGGGAGGGCCGCGCAATGAGCAGTTCTTC
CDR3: CASSFAGGPRNEQFF

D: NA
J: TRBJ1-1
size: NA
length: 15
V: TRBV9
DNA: TGTGCCAGCAGCGTAGTCGGGGGGTTGAACACTGAAGCTTTCTTT
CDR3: CASSVVGGLNTEAFF

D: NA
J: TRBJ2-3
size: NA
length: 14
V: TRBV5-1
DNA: TGCGCCAGCTCAAGGGCAGGGAACACAGATACGCAGTATTTT
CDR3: CASSRAGNTDTQYF

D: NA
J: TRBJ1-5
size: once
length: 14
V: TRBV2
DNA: TGTGCCAGCAGTCGACTCACAGGGAATCAGCCCCAGCATTTT
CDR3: CASSRLTGNQPQHF

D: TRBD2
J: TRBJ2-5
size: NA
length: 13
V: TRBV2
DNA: TGTGCCAGCCTTAGCGGGGCAGGGGAGACCCAGTACTTC
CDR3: CASLSGAGETQYF

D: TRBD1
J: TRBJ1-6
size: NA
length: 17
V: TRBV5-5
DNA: TGTGCCAGCAGCTTCACAGGGGTGAGCTCCTATAATTCACCCCTCCACTTT
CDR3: CASSFTGVSSYNSPLHF

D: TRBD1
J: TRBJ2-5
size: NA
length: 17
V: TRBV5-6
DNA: TGTGCCAGCAGCTTGGGTTTTACCGGGACAGGGAAAGAGACCCAGTACTTC
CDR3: CASSLGFTGTGKETQYF

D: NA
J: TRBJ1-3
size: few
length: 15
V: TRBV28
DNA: TGTGCCAGCAGTTTCCCCCGGAGCTCTGGAAACACCATATATTTT
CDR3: CASSFPRSSGNTIYF

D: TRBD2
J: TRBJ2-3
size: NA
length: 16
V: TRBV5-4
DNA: TGTGCCAGCAGCTGGGGACTAGCGGGGGTCACAGATACGCAGTATTTT
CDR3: CASSWGLAGVTDTQYF